These 27 T cell receptor beta chains share one sample of origin, sequenced in a study of neoadjuvant anti-PD-1 for oral cavity cancer. The method was immunoSEQ multiplex PCR; TCRdb's version includes in-frame clones alone and lacks a portion of them. The sample consists of some 31,000 clones, around four fifths of them appearing once. The time point is: after neoadjuvant nivolumab, at surgical resection. Sample: PBMCs, taken after nivolumab (anti-PD-1) treatment. These TCRs come from a person aged 35 to 85 with oral cavity squamous cell carcinoma.

This clone occurred a few times. This chain connects TRBV27 to TRBJ1-6; 9 nucleotides match TRBD1. The CDR3 loop spans 14 amino acids. CDR1 is MNHEY and CDR2 is SMNVEV in the germline V gene (reference sequence). J lost 10 bases, V lost 6 bases, and 7 bases had no gene match. In DNA, the CDR3 is TGTGCCAGCAGGACGGGACAGGGCCCCTCACCCCTCCACTTT. This codes for CASRTGQGPSPLHF.

The V call is TRBV10-3, the J call TRBJ2-5; 9 positions match TRBD1. Trimming removed 5 bases from V and 5 bases from J; junction bases left unmatched: 6. This CDR3 spans 14 amino acids. Germline assignment: CDR1 ENHRY and CDR2 SYGVKD. DNA of the CDR3: TGTGCCATCAGTTTGGACAGGGGCGACGAGACCCAGTACTTC. Amino acids: CAISLDRGDETQYF.

V usage is TRBV7-9 and J usage is TRBJ2-5, with 10 bases that match TRBD1. CDR1 is SEHNR and CDR2 is FQNEAQ in the germline V gene (reference sequence). This CDR3 spans 15 amino acids. V lost 3 bases to trimming and J lost 5 bases; unmatched junction nucleotides: 6. CDR3 sequence reads: CASSFRQGARETQYF. CDR3 bases: TGTGCCAGCAGCTTTCGACAGGGGGCGAGGGAGACCCAGTACTTC.

The chain links TRBV18 to TRBJ2-1, with D possibly TRBD2 on 5 matching bases. The CDR3 loop spans 15 amino acids. V was pared by 3 bases and J by 6 bases, with 15 bases between. Per germline, CDR1 KGHSH and CDR2 LQKENI. CDR3: CASSPAGRGSNEQFF. The CDR3 nucleotides are TGTGCCAGCTCACCGGCGGGCAGAGGATCCAATGAGCAGTTCTTC.

This chain joins TRBV10-3 and TRBJ2-2; no firm D call. Germline V gene data show CDR1 as ENHRY and CDR2 as SYGVKD. The V gene lost 3 bases and the J gene lost 4 bases, with 9 bases spanning the gap. CDR3 length: 14 residues. The chain's CDR3 is CAISDSRGTGELFF. The CDR3 coding sequence is TGTGCCATCAGTGACTCTCGCGGCACCGGGGAGCTGTTTTTT.

The V gene is TRBV18, the J gene TRBJ1-1, with D unresolved. CDR1 is KGHSH and CDR2 is LQKENI in the germline V gene. This CDR3 spans 14 amino acids. V was trimmed by 4 bases and J by 3 bases, leaving 12 bases between them. This chain's CDR3 is CASSLDTLDTEAFF. CDR3 nucleotides: TGTGCCAGCTCACTAGACACGTTGGACACTGAAGCTTTCTTT.

This rearrangement joins TRBV5-4 to TRBJ2-7; D is possibly TRBD1 (7 bases). Germline CDR1 is SGHNT and CDR2 is YYREEE (reference sequence). V lost 0 bases and J 1 base, leaving 8 bases between the germline ends. The CDR3 has 14 amino acids. CDR3 protein: CASSLAGGSYEQYF. As DNA, the CDR3 is TGTGCCAGCAGCTTGGCAGGGGGGTCCTACGAGCAGTACTTC.

This rearrangement joins TRBV6-5 to TRBJ2-3, with D possibly TRBD1 on 5 matching bases. This CDR3 comprises 15 residues. The V gene's germline CDR1 is MNHEY and CDR2 SVGAGI. Trimming removed 6 bases at V and 0 bases at J, with 13 bases between. The CDR3 nucleotides are TGTGCCAGCAGCCAGATGGCAGGGAGCACAGATACGCAGTATTTT. Protein product: CASSQMAGSTDTQYF.

The rearrangement joins TRBV7-2 to TRBJ1-5; 7 bases agree with TRBD1. CDR1 and CDR2 (germline): SGHTA, FQGNSA. This CDR3 region has 16 residues. V shed 2 bases, J shed 0 bases, and the junction held 4 bases outside the gene matches. CDR3 bases: TGTGCCAGCAGCTTACAGGGGGGGCTTAGCAATCAGCCCCAGCATTTT. It translates to CASSLQGGLSNQPQHF.

This chain joins TRBV5-4 and TRBJ1-1; D ambiguous. The ends were cut back, 3 bases at V and 1 base at J, with 4 bases in the middle. Germline assignment: CDR1 SGHNT and CDR2 YYREEE (reference sequence). The CDR3 extends over 12 amino acids. The CDR3 DNA is TGTGCCAGCAGCTCGGGGAACACTGAAGCTTTCTTT. As protein: CASSSGNTEAFF.

V is TRBV7-2 and J is TRBJ2-7; 12 nucleotides line up with TRBD1. This CDR3 is built from 15 residues. Germline V gives CDR1 SGHTA, CDR2 FQGNSA. Trimming removed 1 base from V and 6 bases from J; junction bases left unmatched: 4. The CDR3 loop reads CASSLGDRGLPEQYF. CDR3 DNA: TGTGCCAGCAGCTTAGGGGACAGGGGGCTCCCCGAGCAGTACTTC.

This sequence joins TRBV19 and TRBJ2-5, with a weak D call TRBD1 (5 bases). Germline V gives CDR1 LNHDA, CDR2 SQIVND (reference sequence). Trimming removed 10 bases from V and 5 bases from J, with 17 bases in between. The CDR3 covers 13 residues. In DNA, the CDR3 is TGTGCCATCGGCCAAGGCCCAGGGGAGACCCAGTACTTC. Amino acid sequence: CAIGQGPGETQYF.

The chain employs TRBV7-2 and TRBJ1-2; D may be TRBD1 (5 bases). The CDR3 spans 13 residues. The germline V and J ends were trimmed by 7 bases and 7 bases, with 16 bases remaining between them. Germline assignment: CDR1 SGHTA and CDR2 FQGNSA. CDR3 in amino acids: CASISGGLGGYTF. CDR3 DNA sequence: TGTGCCAGCATTTCTGGGGGTTTAGGTGGCTACACCTTC.

The chain recombines TRBV7-2 with TRBJ2-7, with TRBD2 matching 8 bases. Losses at the gene ends were 2 bases for V and 3 bases for J; bases not matched to a gene: 6. The CDR3 runs 15 residues. Germline V gene lookup returns CDR1 SGHTA and CDR2 FQGNSA. The CDR3 bases are TGTGCCAGCAGCTTAATTTGGCGGGGGGTCTACGAGCAGTACTTC. Residues: CASSLIWRGVYEQYF.

This chain uses TRBV6-1 with TRBJ2-5, with 10 bases lining up with TRBD2. Unmatched junction bases numbered 4, after V lost 4 bases and J lost 5 bases. The germline V gene encodes CDR1 MNHNS and CDR2 SASEGT. This CDR3 comprises 14 residues. CDR3 bases: TGTGCCAGCAGTGGGGGACTAGCGTGGGAGACCCAGTACTTC. Amino acid sequence: CASSGGLAWETQYF.

The CDR3 bases are TGCGCCAGCAGCCGCGGGACAGGGGCCGAGCAGTACTTC. It translates to CASSRGTGAEQYF. The chain has TRBV5-1 and TRBJ2-7; TRBD1 matches at 10 bases. With 4 bases clipped from V and 6 bases from J, the junction kept 4 bases outside the gene matches. The CDR3 runs to 13 residues. Per the germline V gene, CDR1 is SGHRS and CDR2 is YFSETQ.

This clone was recorded a few times. The chain links TRBV28 to TRBJ1-6; 10 nucleotides line up with TRBD1. V shed 5 bases, J shed 10 bases, and the junction held 8 bases outside the gene matches. This CDR3 is 15 amino acids long. Germline V gene lookup returns CDR1 MDHEN and CDR2 SYDVKM. CDR3 loop: CASSLPGQGQSPLHF. CDR3 in DNA: TGTGCCAGCAGTCTCCCGGGACAGGGGCAATCACCCCTCCACTTT.

The V and J genes are TRBV2 and TRBJ1-4; D gene unclear. V lost 7 bases to trimming and J lost 15 bases, with 18 bases between them. The CDR3 is made up of 12 amino acids. The germline gives CDR1 SNHLY, CDR2 FYNNEI. The CDR3 sequence: CASTMDRGGVFF. Written as DNA, the CDR3 is TGTGCCAGCACCATGGACCGCGGTGGGGTGTTTTTT.

The chain couples TRBV19 to TRBJ1-5; 10 nucleotides align to TRBD1. The CDR3 is made up of 17 amino acids. The germline CDR1 and CDR2 sequences are LNHDA and SQIVND (reference sequence). V shed 5 bases, J shed 0 bases, and the junction held 7 bases outside the gene matches. For the CDR3, the DNA is TGTGCCAGTAGTCGAGGGGACAGGGGACGTAGCAATCAGCCCCAGCATTTT. Protein product: CASSRGDRGRSNQPQHF. Variable domain in full (rest from reference TRBV19 and TRBJ1-5): DGGITQSPKYLFRKEGQNVTLSCEQNLNHDAMYWYRQDPGQGLRLIYYSQIVNDFQKGDIAEGYSVSREKKESFPLTVTSAQKNPTAFYLCASSRGDRGRSNQPQHFGDGTRLSIL.

The chain uses TRBV29-1 and TRBJ2-7; D is unclear. V dropped 4 bases and J dropped 3 bases, with 7 bases sitting between them. Looked up from germline, CDR1 is SQVTM and CDR2 is ANQGSEA. This CDR3 comprises 11 residues. This CDR3 is CSVGTVYEQYF. The CDR3, as DNA: TGCAGCGTTGGGACGGTCTACGAGCAGTACTTC.

The genes are TRBV25-1 and TRBJ2-3; D not certain. Germline V gives CDR1 MGHDK, CDR2 SYGVNS. The CDR3 extends over 12 amino acids. Trimming stripped 2 bases from V and 3 bases from J, with 3 bases between. The CDR3 region has the DNA TGTGCCAGCAGTGAAGCAACAGATACGCAGTATTTT. Translated, it gives CASSEATDTQYF.

The chain combines TRBV19 with TRBJ1-2; 8 bases match TRBD1. J gave up 2 bases and V 2 bases, and 7 bases lay outside the gene matches. The CDR3 is 16 amino acids. Germline CDR1 and CDR2: LNHDA and SQIVND (reference sequence). The CDR3 loop reads CASSISGQGKNYGYTF. CDR3 DNA sequence: TGTGCCAGTAGTATATCTGGACAGGGAAAAAACTATGGCTACACCTTC.

There are a few counts of this clone. The gene calls are TRBV5-1 and TRBJ2-5; D might be TRBD1 or TRBD2, each matching 5 bases. Between the trimmed V and J ends, which lost 1 base and 3 bases, there was a span of 13 bases. The CDR3 has 15 amino acids. The germline CDR1 and CDR2 sequences are SGHRS and YFSETQ. The CDR3 nucleotides read TGCGCCAGCAGCTTGTACAGGCGAGGGGAAGAGACCCAGTACTTC. It codes for CASSLYRRGEETQYF. The full variable domain, its missing parts supplied by reference TRBV5-1 and TRBJ2-5, is KAGVTQTPRYLIKTRGQQVTLSCSPISGHRSVSWYQQTPGQGLQFLFEYFSETQRNKGNFPGRFSGRQFSNSRSEMNVSTLELGDSALYLCASSLYRRGEETQYFGPGTRLLVL.

The rearrangement joins TRBV10-3 to TRBJ1-4, with 8 bases aligning to TRBD1. The CDR3 has 13 amino acids. The trim removed 6 bases at V and 11 bases at J, leaving 8 bases unmatched. Germline CDR1 reads ENHRY; CDR2 reads SYGVKD. This chain's CDR3 is CAIRGDRGEKLFF. CDR3 in DNA: TGTGCCATCAGGGGCGACAGGGGAGAGAAACTGTTTTTT.

This rearrangement joins TRBV7-8 to TRBJ1-3, with D possibly TRBD1 on 6 matching bases. The germline CDR1 and CDR2 sequences are SGHVS and FQNEAQ. The length of the CDR3 is 19 residues. Trimming took 5 bases from V and 4 from J, leaving 27 bases between them. The CDR3 DNA is TGTGCCAGCAGCCCTTACAGGGTTTTGACTCCCGGTCTCGGAAACACCATATATTTT. It encodes CASSPYRVLTPGLGNTIYF.

This clone was picked up one time. The chain joins TRBV5-6 to TRBJ2-3, with no clear D. Germline-derived CDR1 and CDR2 are SGHDT and YYEEEE. The CDR3 contains 15 residues. V dropped 4 bases and J dropped 0 bases, with 12 bases sitting between them. CDR3 loop: CASSRTLDSTDTQYF. The CDR3 DNA follows: TGTGCCAGCAGCCGGACCTTGGATAGCACAGATACGCAGTATTTT.

The V and J genes are TRBV9 and TRBJ1-2; D gene unclear. The germline V gene encodes CDR1 SGDLS and CDR2 YYNGEE. The V gene lost 0 bases and the J gene lost 2 bases, with 11 bases spanning the gap. The CDR3 sequence is 15 residues long. The CDR3 coding sequence is TGTGCCAGCAGCGTAGAACCATCTGGGAACTATGGCTACACCTTC. It yields the protein CASSVEPSGNYGYTF.